This T cell receptor (beta chain) was sequenced during a study of T cells in Graves' hyperthyroidism and ophthalmopathy. Researchers amplified the TCR beta CDR3 regions from RNA transcripts. The primer set for the first-round RT-PCR of the TCR CDR3 was HTBI. MiXCR, run by TCRdb on the multiplex PCR reads, gives a single entry per CDR3 protein. The sample gives roughly 510,000 distinct CDR3 sequences, over 45% of which show up once; about 45% is in the top ten. At least ten counts were recorded for this clonotype. Its antigen is unknown. Study-wide results and caveats: Stable hyperthyroidism and ophthalmopathy were separated using 13 V-J signatures.

Clinical symptoms, serum thyroxine, TRAb, thyroid ultrasound and orbital computed tomography established diagnosis. Per the germline V gene, CDR1 is SNHLY and CDR2 is FYNNEI. Trimming took off 3 bases at V and 0 bases at J, with 9 bases between the two ends. This CDR3 contains 15 residues. This TCR was sampled from an adult woman with Graves' disease, either hyperthyroidism or ophthalmopathy (not recorded which). This chain links TRBV2 with TRBJ1-5, with D uncertain. Sequencing was done on a sample of peripheral blood or thyroid tissue (not recorded which). CDR3: CASSESPYSNQPQHF. Here the CDR3 DNA reads TGTGCCAGCAGTGAGTCGCCCTATAGCAATCAGCCCCAGCATTTT.